These T cell receptor beta chains were read from a single sample in a study of blood T cell repertoires in COVID-19. TCRdb keeps only in-frame clones here, not all; method: immunoSEQ multiplex PCR. The profile shows under 150,000 clones, about four fifths of them singletons. Sequences were obtained from peripheral blood. The receptors derive from a man between 40 and 49 years old with active or convalescent COVID-19. The CDR3 runs from the conserved cysteine through the conserved F or W. The D gene is left open where the match is weak. A clone size is listed for some rows: how often the clone was seen (once, few, many), or a class if it is expanded.

v_gene,abundance,d_gene,j_gene,CDR3aa,CDR3nt
TRBV4-2,few,TRBD2,TRBJ2-1,CASSQEWSGGPVGEQFF,TGTGCCAGCAGCCAAGAATGGAGCGGGGGGCCTGTCGGTGAGCAGTTCTTC
TRBV12-5,.,.,TRBJ1-6,CASGQGWAGNSPLHF,TGTGCTAGTGGCCAAGGATGGGCAGGGAATTCACCCCTCCACTTT
TRBV6-5,.,.,TRBJ1-1,CASSPDSSMNTEAFF,TGTGCCAGCAGCCCCGACAGTTCTATGAACACTGAAGCTTTCTTT
TRBV4-2,.,.,TRBJ2-7,CASSQELGWNYEQYF,TGTGCCAGCAGCCAAGAACTAGGGTGGAACTACGAGCAGTACTTC
TRBV12-3/TRBV12-4,.,TRBD1,TRBJ1-1,CASKTGERTEAFF,TGTGCCAGCAAAACAGGGGAGCGGACTGAAGCTTTCTTT
TRBV9,.,TRBD2,TRBJ2-5,CASSVQSGGRQETQYF,TGTGCCAGCAGCGTACAGAGCGGGGGGCGTCAAGAGACCCAGTACTTC
TRBV19,.,TRBD1,TRBJ1-3,CASTSGTGINTIYF,TGTGCCAGTACCTCCGGGACAGGGATAAACACCATATATTTT
TRBV6-5,.,TRBD1,TRBJ2-5,CASSYGTGYGETQYF,TGTGCCAGCAGTTACGGGACAGGATATGGAGAGACCCAGTACTTC
TRBV10-3,.,.,TRBJ1-3,CAISGGQGNTIYF,TGTGCCATCAGTGGTGGACAGGGAAACACCATATATTTT
TRBV2,.,TRBD1,TRBJ1-1,CASTGGSLNTEAFF,TGTGCCAGTACAGGGGGTTCCTTGAACACTGAAGCTTTCTTT
TRBV19,.,TRBD2,TRBJ2-3,CATAGGLAGMADTQYF,TGTGCCACCGCCGGAGGACTAGCGGGGATGGCAGATACGCAGTATTTT
TRBV6-2/TRBV6-3,.,.,TRBJ2-4,CASSRGTLPYF,TGTGCCAGCAGTCGGGGGACTCTTCCGTACTTC
TRBV24-1,.,.,TRBJ2-1,CATSDQRQLNEQFF,TGTGCCACCAGTGACCAGAGACAGCTCAATGAGCAGTTCTTC
TRBV7-3,.,.,TRBJ2-6,CASRTAGANVLTF,TGTGCCAGCAGGACAGCTGGGGCCAACGTCCTGACTTTC
TRBV11-1,.,.,TRBJ1-3,CASSRQYSGNTIYF,TGTGCCAGCAGCCGACAGTACTCTGGAAACACCATATATTTT
TRBV5-6,.,TRBD1,TRBJ1-2,CASSEDRGLMGGYTF,TGTGCCAGCAGCGAGGACAGGGGGCTTATGGGTGGCTACACCTTC
TRBV19,.,TRBD1,TRBJ1-5,CASSLRIGGQLNQPQHF,TGTGCCAGTAGTCTCCGTATAGGGGGACAGCTAAATCAGCCCCAGCATTTT
TRBV24-1,.,TRBD2,TRBJ2-1,CATSEAGYNEQFF,TGTGCCACCAGTGAAGCGGGGTACAATGAGCAGTTCTTC
TRBV2,.,.,TRBJ2-3,CASSESSADTQYF,TGTGCCAGCAGTGAGTCTAGCGCAGATACGCAGTATTTT
TRBV2,.,TRBD2,TRBJ2-5,CASSERRGGLQETQYF,TGTGCCAGCAGTGAACGCCGGGGGGGTCTACAAGAGACCCAGTACTTC
TRBV19,.,TRBD2,TRBJ2-3,CASSIDSGATDTQYF,TGTGCCAGTAGTATAGATAGCGGGGCCACAGATACGCAGTATTTT
TRBV11-2,once,TRBD1,TRBJ2-2,CAGQGDTGELFF,TGTGCCGGACAGGGCGACACCGGGGAGCTGTTTTTT
TRBV7-7,.,TRBD2,TRBJ2-5,CASSPSGGLETQYF,TGTGCCAGCAGCCCGAGCGGGGGGTTAGAGACCCAGTACTTC
TRBV2,.,.,TRBJ2-7,CASSLSGWLGFF,TGTGCCAGCAGCCTATCAGGGTGGTTGGGATTCTTC
TRBV4-3,.,TRBD1,TRBJ1-6,CASSRTGDYNSPLHF,TGCGCCAGCAGCAGGACAGGGGATTATAATTCACCCCTCCACTTT
TRBV19,.,.,TRBJ2-5,CASTPGPDLSGTQYF,TGTGCCAGTACCCCAGGGCCAGACCTATCAGGGACCCAGTACTTC
TRBV11-1,few,.,TRBJ1-6,CASSSSDTGTRALHF,TGTGCCAGCAGCTCCTCCGACACCGGGACTCGGGCCCTCCACTTT
TRBV6-5,.,.,TRBJ1-5,CASSYSMTGGQPQHF,TGTGCCAGCAGTTACTCGATGACCGGGGGTCAGCCCCAGCATTTT
TRBV19,.,TRBD2,TRBJ2-3,CASSMEGLAVATRTDTQYF,TGTGCCAGTAGTATGGAGGGACTAGCGGTGGCTACCCGCACAGATACGCAGTATTTT
TRBV7-2,.,.,TRBJ2-5,CASGRPRGAGGETQYF,TGTGCCAGCGGCCGCCCTCGGGGGGCCGGAGGAGAGACCCAGTACTTC